Presented here are 20 T cell receptor beta chains from one specimen sequenced in a study of cytomegalovirus exposure and HLA in healthy donors. A multiplex PCR was run with 60 Vbeta primers and 13 Jbeta primers. Clones were sequenced by immunoSEQ multiplex PCR, and TCRdb holds only the in-frame ones, with some missing. The sample holds approximately 150,000 clones; about 65% are singletons and the top ten take just under 4.5%. What was sequenced was PBMCs. Every receptor here comes from a woman younger than 30 in good health and CMV-seropositive.

The J gene is TRBJ2-6, the V gene TRBV6-6; D unresolved. V was clipped by 5 bases and J by 1 base, with 12 bases between them. CDR1 is MNHNY and CDR2 is SVGAGI in the germline V gene (reference sequence). The CDR3 covers 16 residues. CDR3 coding DNA: TGTGCCAGCAGTATTCCCAAGAGGTCTGGGGCCAACGTCCTGACTTTC. Translation: CASSIPKRSGANVLTF.

This chain links TRBV6-5 with TRBJ2-7; 8 nucleotides match TRBD2. The CDR3 length is 14 residues. Trimming removed 4 bases from V and 6 bases from J; junction bases left unmatched: 8. Germline V gives CDR1 MNHEY, CDR2 SVGAGI. The CDR3 DNA is TGTGCCAGCAGTTTAGGACTAGCTTGGGGCGAGCAGTACTTC. Encoded protein: CASSLGLAWGEQYF.

The J gene is TRBJ2-7, the V gene TRBV15, with 9 bases aligning to TRBD1. Germline values: CDR1 LNHNV, CDR2 YYDKDF (reference sequence). There are 14 residues in the CDR3. V gave up 0 bases and J gave up 6 bases; unmatched junction bases: 3. In DNA form, the CDR3 reads TGTGCCACCAGCAGAGACGGGGACAGGGCCGAGCAGTACTTC. Its protein product is CATSRDGDRAEQYF.

J is TRBJ2-7 and V is TRBV5-6; D is uncertain. This CDR3 spans 13 amino acids. Looked up from germline, CDR1 is SGHDT and CDR2 is YYEEEE. Trimming removed 2 bases from V and 2 bases from J, with 8 bases in between. The CDR3 DNA reads as TGTGCCAGCAGCTTCGACGGAGCCTACGAGCAGTACTTC. It is translated as CASSFDGAYEQYF.

The V call is TRBV6-1, the J call TRBJ1-5; no reliable D call. Germline V CDR1 and CDR2: MNHNS, SASEGT. Deletions cut 7 bases from V and 3 bases from J, with 10 bases between. This CDR3 spans 13 amino acids. The CDR3, as DNA: TGTGCCAGCACAAGGGAGAACAATCAGCCCCAGCATTTT. Translating gives CASTRENNQPQHF.

The chain carries TRBV6-1 and TRBJ2-3, with D perhaps TRBD1 (6 bases). Germline CDR1 reads MNHNS; CDR2 reads SASEGT. Trimming removed 7 bases at V and 4 bases at J, with 12 bases between. The CDR3 spans 13 residues. CDR3 region: CASTWGRPDTQYF. The CDR3 DNA sequence: TGTGCCAGCACGTGGGGGCGCCCAGATACGCAGTATTTT.

This CDR3 reads CASSIGTALIRDTIYF. The CDR3 coding sequence is TGTGCCAGCAGCATTGGGACAGCTCTTATTAGGGACACCATATATTTT. This chain joins TRBV11-2 and TRBJ1-3; 7 nucleotides agree with TRBD1. After removal of 5 bases from V and 8 bases from J, the junction contained 15 bases not matched to a gene. Germline assignment: CDR1 SGHAT and CDR2 FQNNGV. The CDR3 sequence is 16 residues long.

This clone was counted a few times. This chain connects TRBV25-1 to TRBJ2-1; TRBD2 agrees at 8 bases. V shed 8 bases, J shed 4 bases, and the junction held 7 bases outside the gene matches. CDR1 and CDR2 (germline): MGHDK, SYGVNS. CDR3 length: 14 residues. CDR3 in amino acids: CASHSGLEYNEQFF. In DNA, the CDR3 is TGTGCCAGCCATTCGGGACTAGAGTACAATGAGCAGTTCTTC.

This clone was detected a few times. The rearrangement uses TRBV29-1 and TRBJ1-1, with D possibly being TRBD1 (6 bases). Germline values: CDR1 SQVTM, CDR2 ANQGSEA. Trimming took off 5 bases at V and 7 bases at J, with 17 bases between the two ends. The CDR3 is made up of 13 amino acids. In DNA, the CDR3 is TGCAGCGTTTCGCGACAGGATCCAGGTGAAGCTTTCTTT. Residues: CSVSRQDPGEAFF.

The rearrangement joins TRBV15 to TRBJ1-5; the match to TRBD1 covers 9 bases. The CDR3 totals 15 residues. The germline V gene encodes CDR1 LNHNV and CDR2 YYDKDF (reference sequence). Unmatched junction bases numbered 7, after V lost 1 base and J lost 9 bases. The CDR3 is CATSRAGTGYGPQHF. The CDR3 DNA is TGTGCCACCAGCAGAGCCGGGACAGGGTATGGGCCCCAGCATTTT.

The genes are TRBV30 and TRBJ1-6; D ambiguous. The V gene lost 2 bases and the J gene lost 6 bases, with 8 bases spanning the gap. The CDR3 extends over 13 amino acids. Looked up from germline, CDR1 is GTSNPN and CDR2 is SVGIG (reference sequence). The CDR3 sequence is CAWSSSPNSPLHF. The CDR3 DNA follows: TGTGCCTGGAGTTCTTCCCCTAATTCACCCCTCCACTTT.

The gene calls are TRBV27 and TRBJ2-3; 8 nucleotides match TRBD2. V shed 7 bases and J 0 bases; nucleotides not matched to a gene: 12. This CDR3 has 17 amino acids. Germline V gene data show CDR1 as MNHEY and CDR2 as SMNVEV (reference sequence). Here the CDR3 reads CASISGGAWRSTDTQYF. CDR3 nucleotides: TGTGCCAGCATTTCCGGGGGGGCCTGGAGGAGCACAGATACGCAGTATTTT.

The CDR3 DNA reads TGTGCCTGGGAGGAGGGATGGAATTCACCCCTCCACTTT. Protein product: CAWEEGWNSPLHF. The gene calls are TRBV30 and TRBJ1-6; D is undetermined. V was shortened by 5 bases and J by 7 bases, with 12 bases between the two germline ends. Germline V lookup: CDR1 GTSNPN, CDR2 SVGIG (reference sequence). The CDR3 has 13 residues.

The chain recombines TRBV29-1 with TRBJ2-5; 7 bases map to TRBD1. Trimming took 5 bases from V and 1 from J; bases not matched to a gene: 7. This CDR3 region has 14 residues. Germline V gives CDR1 SQVTM, CDR2 ANQGSEA. The CDR3 is CSVHPGTAQETQYF. The CDR3 DNA reads as TGCAGCGTTCACCCCGGGACAGCCCAAGAGACCCAGTACTTC. Full variable domain (rest looked up from reference TRBV29-1 and TRBJ2-5): SAVISQKPSRDICQRGTSLTIQCQVDSQVTMMFWYRQQPGQSLTLIATANQGSEATYESGFVIDKFPISRPNLTFSTLTVSNMSPEDSSIYLCSVHPGTAQETQYFGPGTRLLVL.

The J gene is TRBJ1-3, the V gene TRBV5-8, with D possibly TRBD1 on 5 matching bases. This CDR3 spans 16 amino acids. Germline V gene lookup returns CDR1 SGHTS and CDR2 YDEGEE. V gave up 4 bases and J gave up 0 bases, with 14 bases separating them. The CDR3, as DNA: TGTGCCAGCAGCCCCGGGTGGGGCCGCTCTGGAAACACCATATATTTT. This translates into CASSPGWGRSGNTIYF.

The chain carries TRBV7-8 and TRBJ2-7, with 7 nucleotides matching TRBD1. CDR1 and CDR2 (germline): SGHVS, FQNEAQ. The CDR3 loop spans 14 amino acids. Germline trimming cut 5 bases from V and 0 bases from J; bases unmatched to any gene: 4. This CDR3 is CASSRDRRSYEQYF. CDR3 in DNA: TGTGCCAGCAGCCGGGACAGACGCTCCTACGAGCAGTACTTC. Looking up the rest from reference TRBV7-8 and TRBJ2-7 gives the full variable domain: GAGVSQSPRYKVAKRGQDVALRCDPISGHVSLFWYQQALGQGPEFLTYFQNEAQLDKSGLPSDRFFAERPEGSVSTLKIQRTQQEDSAVYLCASSRDRRSYEQYFGPGTRLTVT.

This chain connects TRBV5-1 to TRBJ1-2; no clear D. This CDR3 contains 16 residues. CDR1 and CDR2 from the germline V gene are SGHRS and YFSETQ. Trimming cost V 1 base and J 6 bases, with 19 bases left between them. CDR3 sequence (DNA): TGCGCCAGCAGCTTGTATCGGGTCCGCCAAAGTCATGGCTACACCTTC. Translating gives CASSLYRVRQSHGYTF.

This clone was seen only a few times. The chain recombines TRBV10-3 with TRBJ2-7; TRBD2 might be the D (6 bases). Trimming left V 5 bases short and J 0 bases short, with 17 bases between. Germline CDR1 is ENHRY and CDR2 is SYGVKD. The CDR3 extends over 16 amino acids. This chain's CDR3 is CAISSGREPLSYEQYF. CDR3 DNA sequence: TGTGCCATCAGTTCGGGGCGGGAACCCCTCTCCTACGAGCAGTACTTC.

V gene TRBV30 combines with J gene TRBJ2-3; 10 nucleotides align to TRBD2. Germline CDR1 and CDR2: GTSNPN and SVGIG (reference sequence). Losses at the gene ends were 3 bases for V and 5 bases for J; bases not matched to a gene: 5. The CDR3 totals 14 residues. The CDR3 sequence is CAWRIAGGGDTQYF. CDR3 in DNA: TGTGCCTGGAGAATAGCGGGGGGTGGAGATACGCAGTATTTT.

This chain joins TRBV28 and TRBJ1-5; D is perhaps TRBD1 (5 bases). V was cut by 8 bases and J by 1 base, with 15 bases left in between. Per the germline V gene, CDR1 is MDHEN and CDR2 is SYDVKM. The CDR3 totals 15 residues. The DNA for the CDR3 is TGTGCCAGCGCTGGGAAACAGGTGAGCAATCAGCCCCAGCATTTT. This gives the protein CASAGKQVSNQPQHF.